Each of the 31 T cell receptor beta chains below was sequenced from the same sample in a study of blood T cells in healthy people across ages. The second PCR ran roughly 7 to 12 cycles with a sample-barcoded 5' primer and J-beta primers. TCRdb redid the calling of the 5' RACE reads with MiXCR, one entry per CDR3 protein. The sample lists 550,000 to 650,000 distinct CDR3 sequences, about a quarter seen once, with approximately 3.3% in the top ten. The sample was also linked to a second study, of T cells of mothers and their children.

Sequenced material: blood. These receptor sequences come from a boy aged 2 to 9 in good health.

V gene TRBV7-9 combines with J gene TRBJ2-5; 9 bases line up with TRBD1. The CDR3 covers 17 residues. Germline V gene data show CDR1 as SEHNR and CDR2 as FQNEAQ (reference sequence). V shed 5 bases and J 4 bases; nucleotides not matched to a gene: 14. The CDR3 region has the DNA TGTGCCAGCAGCCCTACGGCGTCGAGACAGGGGGGAGAGACCCAGTACTTC. Its translation: CASSPTASRQGGETQYF.

This clonotype was recorded a few times. A single base separates this from a much larger clone, so it may be a read error. The chain couples TRBV6-2 or TRBV6-3 to TRBJ2-2; D not resolved. The germline gives CDR1 MNHEY, CDR2 SVGEGT. V gave up 6 bases and J gave up 7 bases, with 3 bases separating them. The CDR3 extends over 10 amino acids. Here the CDR3 DNA reads TGTGCCAGCAGGCACGGGGAGCTGTTTTTT. It encodes CASRHGELFF.

The CDR3 DNA reads TGCGCCAGCAGCTCCGTTTCCACCTCCTACGAGCAGTACTTC. Translated: CASSSVSTSYEQYF. This sequence joins TRBV4-1 and TRBJ2-7; unclear D gene. The CDR3 runs 14 residues. Trimming shortened V by 5 bases and J by 0 bases, and 11 bases separated the two germline ends. Looked up from germline, CDR1 is MGHRA and CDR2 is YSYEKL.

This clonotype showed up just a few times. This sequence joins TRBV12-3 or TRBV12-4 and TRBJ2-5; D possibly corresponds to TRBD1 (7 bases). This CDR3 has 11 amino acids. CDR3 loop: CAQGGSETQYF. CDR3 sequence (DNA): TGTGCTCAGGGGGGATCAGAGACCCAGTACTTC.

This chain joins TRBV6-1 and TRBJ2-2; D tentatively reads TRBD1 or TRBD2 (5 bases each). Germline V CDR1 and CDR2: MNHNS, SASEGT. The V end lost 10 bases, the J end lost 5 bases, and 17 bases lay between the germline ends. This CDR3 contains 14 residues. DNA for the CDR3: TGTGCCACCTCAACGGGACCCTCTACCGGGGAGCTGTTTTTT. Its translation is CATSTGPSTGELFF.

The V and J genes are TRBV7-9 and TRBJ1-5; 7 positions agree with TRBD1. The V gene end was trimmed by 1 base and the J gene end by 0 bases; junction bases not matched to a gene: 3. CDR1 is SEHNR, CDR2 FQNEAQ, per germline (reference sequence). CDR3 size: 16 residues. The CDR3 region is CASSLDRGSSNQPQHF. The CDR3 region has the DNA TGTGCCAGCAGCTTAGACAGGGGAAGTAGCAATCAGCCCCAGCATTTT.

V and J are TRBV7-8 and TRBJ2-7; TRBD1 might be the D (6 bases). Between the trimmed V and J ends, which lost 5 bases and 3 bases, there was a span of 20 bases. CDR3 size: 16 residues. Germline CDR1 SGHVS, CDR2 FQNEAQ. CDR3 region: CASSDDRSRGFYEQYF. The CDR3 bases are TGTGCCAGCAGCGACGACCGAAGCAGGGGTTTCTACGAGCAGTACTTC.

The rearrangement links TRBV6-6 to TRBJ1-4, with TRBD1 as a possible D gene (6 bases). Germline V CDR1 and CDR2: MNHNY, SVGAGI (reference sequence). V gave up 0 bases and J gave up 10 bases, with 15 bases separating them. The CDR3 extends over 15 amino acids. The CDR3 DNA sequence: TGTGCCAGCAGTTACTCGCGACAGGTCCAAGGAAAACTGTTTTTT. As protein: CASSYSRQVQGKLFF.

A few counts support this clonotype. The rearrangement joins TRBV6-2 or TRBV6-3 to TRBJ2-7; D perhaps matches TRBD2 (5 bases). CDR3 size: 12 residues. Per germline, CDR1 MNHEY and CDR2 SVGEGT. V lost 6 bases, J lost 7 bases, and 13 bases lay in between. CDR3 bases: TGTGCCAGCAGCCGCGGACTGCAAGAGCAGTACTTC. Encoded protein: CASSRGLQEQYF.

This clonotype was recorded many times. The chain combines TRBV12-3 or TRBV12-4 with TRBJ2-1; 8 bases agree with TRBD2. J was trimmed by 4 bases and V by 6 bases; bases with no gene match: 8. The CDR3 has 15 amino acids. The CDR3 DNA sequence: TGTGCCAGCAGCCCCACTCGCGGGGGGTACAATGAGCAGTTCTTC. This gives the protein CASSPTRGGYNEQFF.

The genes are TRBV7-9 and TRBJ2-7; TRBD2 matches at 7 bases. The germline V gene encodes CDR1 SEHNR and CDR2 FQNEAQ (reference sequence). The length of the CDR3 is 18 residues. Trimming at V came to 8 bases and at J to 0 bases, leaving 19 bases not matched to a gene. CDR3 nucleotides: TGTGCCAGCTCCGCGCGAGAGGGGCTAGCGGCGAGCTCCTACGAGCAGTACTTC. Protein product: CASSAREGLAASSYEQYF. The full variable domain, with the rest looked up from reference TRBV7-9 and TRBJ2-7, is DTGVSQNPRHKITKRGQNVTFRCDPISEHNRLYWYRQTLGQGPEFLTYFQNEAQLEKSRLLSDRFSAERPKGSFSTLEIQRTEQGDSAMYLCASSAREGLAASSYEQYFGPGTRLTVT.

The chain couples TRBV12-3 or TRBV12-4 to TRBJ1-1; D is undetermined. The CDR3 runs to 15 residues. V was cut by 5 bases and J by 0 bases, with 13 bases left in between. In DNA, the CDR3 is TGTGCCAGCAGTCCCCGGCAGGTCCTGAACACTGAAGCTTTCTTT. Its protein product is CASSPRQVLNTEAFF.

V gene TRBV5-1 combines with J gene TRBJ2-1; D is perhaps TRBD2 (6 bases). The CDR3 covers 14 residues. The V gene lost 0 bases and the J gene lost 8 bases, with 12 bases spanning the gap. Germline V CDR1 and CDR2: SGHRS, YFSETQ. The CDR3: CASSLGLEGYEQFF. The DNA for the CDR3 is TGCGCCAGCAGCTTGGGACTAGAGGGCTATGAGCAGTTCTTC.

The chain employs TRBV7-2 and TRBJ2-5; D could derive from TRBD1 or TRBD2 (5 bases each). V lost 6 bases to trimming and J lost 5 bases, with 13 bases between them. The CDR3 loop spans 13 amino acids. Germline CDR1 and CDR2: SGHTA and FQGNSA. CDR3 loop: CASSLLWGETQYF. DNA of the CDR3: TGTGCCAGCAGTCTTCTCTGGGGGGAGACCCAGTACTTC.

This clonotype has only a few counts. The rearrangement uses TRBV6-6 and TRBJ2-2; TRBD2 aligns across 10 bases. Per the germline V gene, CDR1 is MNHNY and CDR2 is SVGAGI (reference sequence). The V segment lost 5 bases and the J segment 7 bases; nucleotides outside the gene matches: 4. The CDR3 spans 14 residues. CDR3 amino acids: CASSRAGGLGELFF. The DNA for the CDR3 is TGTGCCAGCAGTCGAGCGGGGGGGCTCGGGGAGCTGTTTTTT.

The chain couples TRBV11-1 to TRBJ1-4; 10 bases map to TRBD1. The germline CDR1 and CDR2 sequences are SGHAT and FQDESV (reference sequence). J gave up 0 bases and V 5 bases, and 3 bases lay outside the gene matches. This CDR3 contains 16 residues. The CDR3 nucleotides are TGTGCCAGCAGCCGGGACAGGGGAGCAACTAATGAAAAACTGTTTTTT. Amino acids: CASSRDRGATNEKLFF. Variable domain in full (rest from reference TRBV11-1 and TRBJ1-4): EAEVAQSPRYKITEKSQAVAFWCDPISGHATLYWYRQILGQGPELLVQFQDESVVDDSQLPKDRFSAERLKGVDSTLKIQPAELGDSAMYLCASSRDRGATNEKLFFGSGTQLSVL.

This chain links TRBV20-1 with TRBJ1-4, with D possibly being TRBD1 (5 bases). Trimming stripped 0 bases from V and 5 bases from J, with 16 bases between. The CDR3 spans 16 residues. Germline values: CDR1 DFQATT, CDR2 SNEGSKA (reference sequence). The CDR3 is CSARDGRDHTNEKLFF. The CDR3 nucleotides are TGCAGTGCTAGAGATGGACGGGACCATACGAATGAAAAACTGTTTTTT.

DNA for the CDR3: TGTGCCAGCAGCTTAATGCAGGGCAATGAGCAGTTCTTC. It codes for CASSLMQGNEQFF. The rearrangement links TRBV7-8 to TRBJ2-5, with a tentative D call TRBD1 (5 bases). The closer fit of TRBJ2-1 to the DNA end suggests the J call may be wrong. In germline, CDR1 is SGHVS, CDR2 FQNEAQ. CDR3 length equals 13 residues.

The rearrangement links TRBV6-2 or TRBV6-3 to TRBJ2-5; no clear D. Germline values: CDR1 MNHEY, CDR2 SVGEGT. Trimming removed 1 base at V and 0 bases at J, with 6 bases between. CDR3 length equals 14 residues. CDR3 residues: CASSYYGDQETQYF. The CDR3 nucleotides are TGTGCCAGCAGTTACTACGGAGACCAAGAGACCCAGTACTTC.

V and J are TRBV7-8 and TRBJ2-2, with 9 bases lining up with TRBD2. The CDR3 contains 20 residues. Per the germline V gene, CDR1 is SGHVS and CDR2 is FQNEAQ. V shed 1 base and J 0 bases; nucleotides not matched to a gene: 12. CDR3 sequence reads: CASSLEAGGLPLPNTGELFF. The DNA of the CDR3 is TGTGCCAGCAGCTTAGAGGCGGGAGGGCTTCCCTTACCGAACACCGGGGAGCTGTTTTTT.

V usage is TRBV15 and J usage is TRBJ1-6, with TRBD1 matching 7 bases. The germline CDR1 and CDR2 sequences are LNHNV and YYDKDF (reference sequence). The J segment lost 10 bases and the V segment lost 1 base, leaving 4 bases of the junction unmatched. The CDR3 extends over 14 amino acids. CDR3 region: CATSRGDSKSPLHF. The CDR3, as DNA: TGTGCCACCAGCAGAGGGGACAGTAAATCACCCCTCCACTTT.

This clonotype was seen more than once but under ten times. The rearrangement links TRBV2 to TRBJ1-2; D gene ambiguous. Trimming stripped 7 bases from V and 0 bases from J, with 15 bases between. The CDR3 is 15 amino acids. Germline CDR1 is SNHLY and CDR2 is FYNNEI. The CDR3: CASNPDGRTNYGYTF. The CDR3 DNA follows: TGTGCCAGCAATCCGGACGGAAGAACTAACTATGGCTACACCTTC.

A few counts support this clonotype. V and J are TRBV4-3 and TRBJ1-2; D unresolved. This CDR3 comprises 14 residues. In germline, CDR1 is LGHNA, CDR2 YSLEER. Trimming left V 0 bases short and J 8 bases short, with 13 bases between. The CDR3 region is CASSQDRRMGGYTF. The CDR3 DNA follows: TGCGCCAGCAGCCAAGATCGCAGGATGGGGGGCTACACCTTC.

The chain has TRBV27 and TRBJ1-6; TRBD1 matches at 9 bases. The length of the CDR3 is 14 residues. Per germline, CDR1 MNHEY and CDR2 SMNVEV (reference sequence). After removal of 3 bases from V and 8 bases from J, the junction contained 2 bases not matched to a gene. CDR3 bases: TGTGCCAGCAGTTTTCGACAGGGGGATTCACCCCTCCACTTT. As protein: CASSFRQGDSPLHF.

This chain connects TRBV7-6 to TRBJ1-4; maybe TRBD1 (5 bases). Germline V gene lookup returns CDR1 SGHVS and CDR2 FNYEAQ. The V gene lost 5 bases and the J gene lost 10 bases, with 17 bases spanning the gap. The length of the CDR3 is 14 residues. The CDR3: CASSLGTEGGKLFF. Here the CDR3 DNA reads TGTGCCAGCAGCCTTGGGACGGAAGGCGGAAAACTGTTTTTT.

This clonotype was observed a few times. V and J are TRBV2 and TRBJ1-1, with D uncertain. Germline values: CDR1 SNHLY, CDR2 FYNNEI. The CDR3 is made up of 13 amino acids. V was clipped by 4 bases and J by 7 bases, with 13 bases between them. The CDR3 is CASSGPNLGEAFF. In DNA, the CDR3 is TGTGCCAGCAGTGGGCCAAACCTCGGTGAAGCTTTCTTT.

The chain has TRBV12-3 or TRBV12-4 and TRBJ1-1, with 9 bases identical to TRBD1. The CDR3 has 15 residues. V shed 7 bases, J shed 2 bases, and the junction held 8 bases outside the gene matches. CDR3 DNA sequence: TGTGCCAGCACTTCACAGGGGGCAGGCAACACTGAAGCTTTCTTT. This encodes CASTSQGAGNTEAFF.

The chain has TRBV11-1 and TRBJ2-1; D may be TRBD2 (6 bases). Trimming left V 5 bases short and J 5 bases short, with 16 bases between. Per the germline V gene, CDR1 is SGHAT and CDR2 is FQDESV (reference sequence). The CDR3 totals 15 residues. CDR3 sequence (DNA): TGTGCCAGCAGCATCCGGATTAGCGGAAACAATGAGCAGTTCTTC. This encodes CASSIRISGNNEQFF.

CDR3: CSASSGNLMNTEAFF. The CDR3 DNA reads as TGCAGTGCTAGTTCAGGGAATTTAATGAACACTGAAGCTTTCTTT. The chain uses TRBV20-1 and TRBJ1-1; a weak D match, TRBD1 (5 bases). The CDR3 covers 15 residues. Trimming shortened V by 3 bases and J by 0 bases, and 14 bases separated the two germline ends. Germline CDR1 is DFQATT and CDR2 is SNEGSKA (reference sequence).

This clonotype has at least ten counts. The chain uses TRBV5-1 and TRBJ2-1; 8 nucleotides match TRBD2. This CDR3 contains 15 residues. V lost 0 bases to trimming and J lost 8 bases; unmatched junction nucleotides: 7. Looked up from germline, CDR1 is SGHRS and CDR2 is YFSETQ. The CDR3 region has the DNA TGCGCCAGCAGCTTGGGACGGGGGGGCCAGTATGAGCAGTTCTTC. This gives the protein CASSLGRGGQYEQFF.

This sequence joins TRBV5-6 and TRBJ2-5, with D possibly matching TRBD1 (6 bases). The CDR3 sequence is 15 residues long. Germline loops: CDR1 SGHDT, CDR2 YYEEEE. V shed 2 bases and J shed 0 bases, with 11 bases lying between them. The CDR3 bases are TGTGCCAGCAGCTTTGTTGGGACATACCAAGAGACCCAGTACTTC. Amino acids: CASSFVGTYQETQYF.